This T cell receptor (beta chain) was profiled in a study of blood T cell repertoires in COVID-19. For the study at large: In each case, the material was cDNA or gDNA derived from T cells, B-cell-depleted T cells, or PBMCs.

The CDR3 has 14 amino acids. V lost 6 bases to trimming and J lost 2 bases; unmatched junction nucleotides: 7. Germline V gene lookup returns CDR1 SNHLY and CDR2 FYNNEI. Per the study methods: Nucleated cell counts were estimated from reference gene primer amplification. The data were produced by immunoSEQ multiplex PCR, yet TCRdb's version contains in-frame clones alone and is incomplete. V, J and clone size were drawn from that table, and D and trimming were deduced from the DNA. The table records nearly 110,000 clones, 84% of them present only once. The chain uses TRBV2 and TRBJ2-7; 7 bases agree with TRBD1. The source of this sequence is a woman aged 55 to 70 with acute or convalescent COVID-19. Sequenced material: peripheral blood. CDR3 DNA sequence: TGTGCCAGCAGACGCAGGGACAGCGCCTACGAGCAGTACTTC. It codes for CASRRRDSAYEQYF. The whole variable domain, remainder taken from reference TRBV2 and TRBJ2-7, is EPEVTQTPSHQVTQMGQEVILRCVPISNHLYFYWYRQILGQKVEFLVSFYNNEISEKSEIFDDQFSVERPDGSNFTLKIRSTKLEDSAMYFCASRRRDSAYEQYFGPGTRLTVT.